The subject of this entry is one T cell receptor beta chain. The data were taken from a study of shared clonotypes between healthy human individuals. Replicate PCRs from sorted subsets contained around 200 ng DNA, which is 31,000 or so T cell genomes. Libraries were prepared by immunoSEQ multiplex PCR; TCRdb keeps only in-frame clonotypes and omits some of them. This sample yields hundreds of thousands of clones, of which less than 96% are seen a single time; approximately 0.062% belongs to the top ten. Germline assignment: CDR1 MNHEY and CDR2 SMNVEV (reference sequence). The CDR3 loop spans 14 amino acids. J gave up 0 bases and V 10 bases, and 4 bases lay outside the gene matches.

The sample was naive CD4+ T cells sorted from blood. Subset defined: CD45RA+ positively selected. The chain is built from TRBV27 and TRBJ2-1; 9 bases align to TRBD2. This TCR was sampled from a woman under 40 in good health. CDR3 region: CATSLAGSYNEQFF. The CDR3 DNA is TGTGCCACATCACTAGCGGGCTCCTACAATGAGCAGTTCTTC.